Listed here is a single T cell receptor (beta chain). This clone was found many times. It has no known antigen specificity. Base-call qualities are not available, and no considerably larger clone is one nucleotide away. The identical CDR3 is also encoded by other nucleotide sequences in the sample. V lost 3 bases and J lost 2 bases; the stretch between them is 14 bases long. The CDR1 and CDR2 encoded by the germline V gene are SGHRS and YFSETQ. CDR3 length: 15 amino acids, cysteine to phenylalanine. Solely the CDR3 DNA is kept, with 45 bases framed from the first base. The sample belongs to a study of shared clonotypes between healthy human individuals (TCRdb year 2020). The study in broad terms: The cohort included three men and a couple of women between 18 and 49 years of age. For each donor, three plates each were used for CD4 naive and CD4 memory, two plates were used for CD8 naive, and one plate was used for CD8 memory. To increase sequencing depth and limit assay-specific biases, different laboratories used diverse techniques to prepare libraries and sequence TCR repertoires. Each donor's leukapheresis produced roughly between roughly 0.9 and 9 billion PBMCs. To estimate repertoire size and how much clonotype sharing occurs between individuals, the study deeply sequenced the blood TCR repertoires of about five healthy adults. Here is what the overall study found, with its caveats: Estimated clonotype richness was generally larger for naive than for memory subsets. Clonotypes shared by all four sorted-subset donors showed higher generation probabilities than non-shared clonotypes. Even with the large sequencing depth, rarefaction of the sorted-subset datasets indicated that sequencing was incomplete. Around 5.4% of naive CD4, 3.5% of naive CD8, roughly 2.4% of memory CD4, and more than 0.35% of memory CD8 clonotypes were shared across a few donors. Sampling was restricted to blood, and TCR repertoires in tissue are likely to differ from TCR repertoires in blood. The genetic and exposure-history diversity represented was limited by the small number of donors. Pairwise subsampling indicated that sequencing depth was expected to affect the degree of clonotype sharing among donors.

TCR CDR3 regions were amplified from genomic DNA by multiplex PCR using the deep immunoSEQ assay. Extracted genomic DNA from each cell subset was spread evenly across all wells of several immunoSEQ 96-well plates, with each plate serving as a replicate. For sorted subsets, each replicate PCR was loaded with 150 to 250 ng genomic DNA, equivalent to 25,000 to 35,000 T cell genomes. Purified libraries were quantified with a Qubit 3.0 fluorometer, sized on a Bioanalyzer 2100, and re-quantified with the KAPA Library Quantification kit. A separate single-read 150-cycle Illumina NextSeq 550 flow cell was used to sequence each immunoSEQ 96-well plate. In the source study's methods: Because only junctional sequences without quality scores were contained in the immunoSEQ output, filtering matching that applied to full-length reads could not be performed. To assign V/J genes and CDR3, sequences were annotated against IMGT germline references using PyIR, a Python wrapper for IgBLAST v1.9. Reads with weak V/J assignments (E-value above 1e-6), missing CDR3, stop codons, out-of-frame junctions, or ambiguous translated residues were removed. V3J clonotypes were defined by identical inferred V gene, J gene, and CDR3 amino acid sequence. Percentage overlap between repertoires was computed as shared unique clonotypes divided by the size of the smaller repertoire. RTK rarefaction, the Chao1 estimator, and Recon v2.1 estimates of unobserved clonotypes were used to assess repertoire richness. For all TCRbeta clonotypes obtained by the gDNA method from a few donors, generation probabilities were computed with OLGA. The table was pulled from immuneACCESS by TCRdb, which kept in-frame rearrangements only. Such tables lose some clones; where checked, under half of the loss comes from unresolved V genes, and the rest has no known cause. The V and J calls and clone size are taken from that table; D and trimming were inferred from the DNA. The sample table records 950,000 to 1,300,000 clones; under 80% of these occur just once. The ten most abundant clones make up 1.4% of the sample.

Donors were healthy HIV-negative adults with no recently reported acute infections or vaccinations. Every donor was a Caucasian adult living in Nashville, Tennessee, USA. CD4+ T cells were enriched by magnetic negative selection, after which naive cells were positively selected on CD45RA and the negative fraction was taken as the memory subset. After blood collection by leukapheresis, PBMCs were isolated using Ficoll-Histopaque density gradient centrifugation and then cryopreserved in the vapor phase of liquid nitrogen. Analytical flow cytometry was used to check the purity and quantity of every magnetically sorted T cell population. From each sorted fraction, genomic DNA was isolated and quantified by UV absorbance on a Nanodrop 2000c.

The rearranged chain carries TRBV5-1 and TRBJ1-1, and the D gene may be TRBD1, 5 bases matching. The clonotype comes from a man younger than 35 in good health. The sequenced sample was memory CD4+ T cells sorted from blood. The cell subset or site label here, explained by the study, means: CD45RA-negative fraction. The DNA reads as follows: TGCGCCAGCAGCTGGGCGGGGCTGGAAAACACTGAAGCTTTCTTT. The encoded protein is CASSWAGLENTEAFF.